This TCR beta chain was captured by sequencing in a study of early T cells in non-severe SARS-CoV-2 infection (TCRdb year 2021). Regarding the complete study: Bulk RNA from unsorted whole blood was used for TCR sequencing, so alpha and beta chains could not be paired. Overall study outcomes, separate from this receptor: VDJdb matching was skewed toward anti-spike CD8 responses and likely underestimated virus-specific expansions, missing private and CD4 specificities.

Set within a cohort of healthcare workers in London, UK, this nested case-control study involved weekly PCR testing of nasopharyngeal swabs along with blood sampling. Healthcare workers were recruited between 23 and 31 March 2020, during the week of the UK lockdown, and were followed weekly for up to roughly 15 weeks. The library relied on 5' RACE. Sequencer: NextSeq 500. To correct for sequencing error and PCR bias, the TCR library protocol tagged individual cDNA molecules with unique molecular identifiers. TCR alpha and beta chains were both sequenced, and the abundances of alpha and beta sequences in each sample were closely correlated with each other. On the authors' methods: V gene, J gene and CDR3 annotation of TCR sequences was performed with Decombinator V4. Expanded TCRs were defined as changing significantly between any two time points under a Poisson model with p below 0.0001. TCR abundances were normalised to the total number of TCRs sequenced in each sample and reported as counts per million. TRAV1-2 paired with TRAJ12, TRAJ20 or TRAJ33 defined MAIT TCRs, while TRAV10 paired with TRAJ18 defined iNKT TCRs. VDJdb, accessed on 1 November 2021, was searched for TCRs annotated for CMV, EBV and SARS-CoV-2, and TCRs annotated for more than one antigen were excluded. TCRdb redid the processing of the public reads, applying fastp at Q25 and MiXCR, and retained in-frame beta chains. Records with the same CDR3 protein are collapsed into one entry carrying the most frequent genes and DNA. The V and J calls, along with clone size, are taken from TCRdb and not from the paper's own processing. A total of around 26,000 distinct CDR3 sequences appear in this sample, roughly 4.4% of them only once. Of the sample, roughly 10% is held by the ten largest clones.

The germline V gene (reference sequence) specifies DFQATT as CDR1 and SNEGSKA as CDR2. At the junction V is shortened by 2 bases and J by 5 bases, with 4 bases in between. Counted from cysteine to phenylalanine, this CDR3 has 10 amino acids. The CDR3 DNA has 30 bases and is translated from base 1. This clonotype was found many times. Its antigen is still unknown. Base quality data are lacking; no much larger clone is found one base away. The clonotype was recovered from an adult who was a healthcare worker with PCR-confirmed SARS-CoV-2 infection or an uninfected control (not recorded which). The rearranged chain carries TRBV20-1 and TRBJ2-7, with the D gene not clear enough to name. Sequencing used whole blood. The bases are TGCAGTGCTAGATCCCACGAGCAGTACTTC. Its product reads: CSARSHEQYF.